This T cell receptor beta chain was obtained from a study of human T cells and chemical hapten exposure. The wider study: The study traced per-sample TCR yield variation mainly to small differences in pooled library volumes. Whole-study findings and limits: High-frequency TCRs, those above 1 in 1000, stayed the same after DPC sensitization. Patch test scores rose with PT1 expanded TCR counts, a positive correlation. Expanded TCRs clustered into significantly more large CDR3 similarity groups than controls, the analysis revealed.

Notes on this clonotype: Its antigen is not known. At one of its ends the junction is not consistent with the germline gene, which may arise from a read error.

The CDR3 spans 11 residues. Germline CDR1 KGHSH, CDR2 LQKENI. Time point in this sample: patch test 2, 6 weeks after DPC sensitization. The treatment here: therapeutic diphenylcyclopropenone sensitization with weekly scalp DPC. One entry per CDR3 protein results from TCRdb running MiXCR on the RACE reads. The table includes approximately 89,000 distinct CDR3 sequences, roughly a tenth detected once. This specimen consisted of whole blood, obtained in connection with sensitization to the hapten diphenylcyclopropenone (DPC). V and J are TRBV18 and TRBJ1-4, with a tentative D call TRBD1 (5 bases). The clonotype was recovered from a woman in her thirties with alopecia areata. Some clones in this sample may be carry-over from other donors' samples. The CDR3 spells CVSSEGEKLFF. The DNA of the CDR3 is TGTGTCAGCTCCGAGGGGGAAAAACTGTTTTTT.